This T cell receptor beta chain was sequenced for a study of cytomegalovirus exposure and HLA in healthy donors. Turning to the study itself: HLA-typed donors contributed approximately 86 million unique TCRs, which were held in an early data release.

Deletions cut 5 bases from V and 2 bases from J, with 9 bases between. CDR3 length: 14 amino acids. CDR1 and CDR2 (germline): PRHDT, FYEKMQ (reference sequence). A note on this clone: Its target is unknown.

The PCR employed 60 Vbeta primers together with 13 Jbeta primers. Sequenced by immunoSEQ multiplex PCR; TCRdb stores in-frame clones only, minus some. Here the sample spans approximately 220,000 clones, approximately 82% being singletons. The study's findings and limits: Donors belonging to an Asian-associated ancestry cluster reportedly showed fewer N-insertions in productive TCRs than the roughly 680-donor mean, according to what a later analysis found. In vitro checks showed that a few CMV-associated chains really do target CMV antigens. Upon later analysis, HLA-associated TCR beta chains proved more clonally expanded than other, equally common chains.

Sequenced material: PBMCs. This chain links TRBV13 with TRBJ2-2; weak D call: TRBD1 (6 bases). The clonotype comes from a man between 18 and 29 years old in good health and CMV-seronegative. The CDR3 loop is CASSQGINTGELFF. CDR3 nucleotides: TGTGCCAGCAGCCAGGGGATAAACACCGGGGAGCTGTTTTTT.